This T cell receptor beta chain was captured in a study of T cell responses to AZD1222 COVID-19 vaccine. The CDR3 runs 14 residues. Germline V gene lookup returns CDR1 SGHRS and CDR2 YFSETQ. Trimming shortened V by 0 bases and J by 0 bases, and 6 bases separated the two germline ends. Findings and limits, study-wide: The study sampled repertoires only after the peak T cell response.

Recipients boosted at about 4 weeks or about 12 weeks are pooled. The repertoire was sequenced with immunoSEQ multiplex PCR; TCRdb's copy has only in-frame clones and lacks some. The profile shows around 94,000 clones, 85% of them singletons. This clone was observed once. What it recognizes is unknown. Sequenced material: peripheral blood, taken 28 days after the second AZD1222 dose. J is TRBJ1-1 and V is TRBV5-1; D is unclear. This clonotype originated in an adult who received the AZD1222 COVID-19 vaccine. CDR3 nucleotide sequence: TGCGCCAGCAGCTTGGCCGGGATGAACACTGAAGCTTTCTTT. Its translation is CASSLAGMNTEAFF.